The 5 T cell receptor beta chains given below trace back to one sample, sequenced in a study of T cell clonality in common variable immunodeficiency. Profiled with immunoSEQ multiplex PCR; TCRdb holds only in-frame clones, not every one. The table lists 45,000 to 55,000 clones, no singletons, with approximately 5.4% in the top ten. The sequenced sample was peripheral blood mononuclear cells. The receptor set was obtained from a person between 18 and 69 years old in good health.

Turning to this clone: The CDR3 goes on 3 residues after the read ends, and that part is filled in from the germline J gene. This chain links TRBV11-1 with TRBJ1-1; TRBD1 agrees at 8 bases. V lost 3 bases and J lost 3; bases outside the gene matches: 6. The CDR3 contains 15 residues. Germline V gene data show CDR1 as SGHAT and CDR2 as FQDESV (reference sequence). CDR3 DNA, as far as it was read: TGTGCCAGCAGCTTCGACAGGGGCGTTGACACTGAA. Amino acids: CASSFDRGVDTE. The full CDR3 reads CASSFDRGVDTEAFF.

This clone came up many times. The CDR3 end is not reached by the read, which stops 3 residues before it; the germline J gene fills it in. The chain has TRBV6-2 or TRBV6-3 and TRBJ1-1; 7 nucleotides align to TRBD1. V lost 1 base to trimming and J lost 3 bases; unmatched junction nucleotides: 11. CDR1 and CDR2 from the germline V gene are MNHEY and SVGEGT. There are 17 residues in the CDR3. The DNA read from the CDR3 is TGTGCCAGCAGTTACTTCCAGGCAGGGGGAGGGGACACTGAA. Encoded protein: CASSYFQAGGGDTE. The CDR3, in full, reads CASSYFQAGGGDTEAFF.

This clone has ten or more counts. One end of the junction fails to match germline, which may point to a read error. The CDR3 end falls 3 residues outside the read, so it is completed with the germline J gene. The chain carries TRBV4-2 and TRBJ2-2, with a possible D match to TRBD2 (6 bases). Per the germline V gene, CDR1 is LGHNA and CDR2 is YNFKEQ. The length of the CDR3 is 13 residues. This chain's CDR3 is CASSPRRGGELFF. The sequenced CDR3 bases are TGCGCCAGCAGCCCACGACGGGGGGGGGAG.

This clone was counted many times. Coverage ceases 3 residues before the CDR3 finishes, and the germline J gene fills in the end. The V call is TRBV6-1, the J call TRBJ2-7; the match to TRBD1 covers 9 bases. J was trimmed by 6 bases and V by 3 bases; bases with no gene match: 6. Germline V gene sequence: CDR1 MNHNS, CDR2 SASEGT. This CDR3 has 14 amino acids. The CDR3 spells CASSDGQGIGEQYF. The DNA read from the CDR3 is TGTGCCAGCAGTGACGGACAGGGGATCGGCGAG.

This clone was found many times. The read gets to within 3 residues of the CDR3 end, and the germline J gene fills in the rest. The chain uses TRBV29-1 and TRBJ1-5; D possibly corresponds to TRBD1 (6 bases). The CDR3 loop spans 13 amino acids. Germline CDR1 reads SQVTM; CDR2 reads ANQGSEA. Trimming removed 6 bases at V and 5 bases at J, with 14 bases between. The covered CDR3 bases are TGCAGCGTGCAGGGGCAGCGTGATCAGCCC. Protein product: CSVQGQRDQP. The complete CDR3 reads CSVQGQRDQPQHF.